This T cell receptor beta chain is from a study of PD-L1 blockade in urothelial cancer. The repertoire was sequenced with immunoSEQ multiplex PCR; TCRdb's copy has only in-frame clones and lacks some. The table records tens of thousands of clones, around nine tenths of them present only once. Trimming removed 0 bases from V and 2 bases from J, with 15 bases in between. Germline assignment: CDR1 SGHRS and CDR2 YFSETQ. This CDR3 contains 17 residues. The chain is built from TRBV5-1 and TRBJ1-3; no clear D. The clonotype comes from a man aged 55 to 70 with urothelial cancer. Sequenced here: PBMCs, sampled around atezolizumab (anti-PD-L1) treatment. In DNA, the CDR3 is TGCGCCAGCAGCTTGGAACCCGGAACAGCTCCTGGAAACACCATATATTTT. Residues: CASSLEPGTAPGNTIYF. The entire variable domain, with the rest obtained from reference TRBV5-1 and TRBJ1-3, is as follows: KAGVTQTPRYLIKTRGQQVTLSCSPISGHRSVSWYQQTPGQGLQFLFEYFSETQRNKGNFPGRFSGRQFSNSRSEMNVSTLELGDSALYLCASSLEPGTAPGNTIYFGEGSWLTVV.